A selection of T cell receptor beta chains follows, all from one sample in a study of T cell responses to AZD1222 COVID-19 vaccine. Method: immunoSEQ multiplex PCR; TCRdb's copy keeps in-frame clones and lacks some. The table includes roughly 140,000 clones, approximately 94% detected once. The source material was peripheral blood, sampled on day 0 of AZD1222 vaccination. The receptors were gathered from an adult in good health. Each CDR3 is given with its conserved first and last residue. The D gene is left open where the match is weak. Some rows mark clone size as missing; the rest say once, few, many or name a class of expanded clone.

V: TRBV5-1
size: -
J: TRBJ2-3
D: -
CDR3: CASSLPGGGVTDTQYF
DNA: TGCGCCAGCAGCTTGCCTGGTGGCGGGGTCACAGATACGCAGTATTTT

V: TRBV13
size: -
J: TRBJ1-2
D: -
CDR3: CASSPSGRMNYGYTF
DNA: TGTGCCAGCAGCCCCTCGGGACGGATGAACTATGGCTACACCTTC

V: TRBV5-1
size: -
J: TRBJ1-1
D: TRBD1
CDR3: CASSLQTGLNTEAFF
DNA: TGCGCCAGCAGCCTCCAGACAGGGTTGAACACTGAAGCTTTCTTT

V: TRBV5-1
size: -
J: TRBJ1-2
D: TRBD1
CDR3: CASSWGTGGESYTF
DNA: TGCGCCAGCAGCTGGGGGACAGGGGGAGAGAGCTACACCTTC

V: TRBV11-1
size: -
J: TRBJ2-7
D: -
CDR3: CASSSPLGYEQYF
DNA: TGTGCCAGCAGCTCCCCGCTGGGGTACGAGCAGTACTTC

V: TRBV18
size: -
J: TRBJ2-3
D: -
CDR3: CASSPSRRLGADTQYF
DNA: TGTGCCAGCTCACCAAGCCGTAGACTAGGAGCAGATACGCAGTATTTT

V: TRBV7-2
size: few
J: TRBJ2-3
D: -
CDR3: CASSLGTTDTQYF
DNA: TGTGCCAGCAGCCTCGGGACGACCGATACGCAGTATTTT

V: TRBV29-1
size: once
J: TRBJ1-1
D: TRBD1
CDR3: CSVAGGRENTEAFF
DNA: TGCAGCGTTGCAGGGGGGCGGGAGAACACTGAAGCTTTCTTT

V: TRBV5-8
size: -
J: TRBJ2-3
D: TRBD1
CDR3: CASTSGTGGTDTQYF
DNA: TGTGCCAGCACCTCCGGGACAGGGGGCACAGATACGCAGTATTTT

V: TRBV7-2
size: -
J: TRBJ2-7
D: -
CDR3: CASSSSTGTATYEQYF
DNA: TGTGCCAGCAGCTCCTCAACAGGAACGGCGACCTACGAGCAGTACTTC

V: TRBV7-3
size: -
J: TRBJ2-2
D: -
CDR3: CASSLLNTGELFF
DNA: TGTGCCAGCAGCCTTCTGAACACCGGGGAGCTGTTTTTT

V: TRBV28
size: -
J: TRBJ1-5
D: TRBD1
CDR3: CASRPGGSGNQPQHF
DNA: TGTGCCAGCAGACCAGGGGGCTCCGGCAATCAGCCCCAGCATTTT

V: TRBV15
size: -
J: TRBJ1-2
D: TRBD1
CDR3: CATSRDGRDRANYGYTF
DNA: TGTGCCACCAGCAGGGACGGCCGGGACAGAGCTAACTATGGCTACACCTTC

V: TRBV21-1
size: -
J: TRBJ1-5
D: -
CDR3: CASSTPTRGGRLDQPQHF
DNA: TGTGCCAGCAGCACCCCAACACGAGGGGGTAGGCTAGATCAGCCCCAGCATTTT

V: TRBV19
size: once
J: TRBJ2-5
D: -
CDR3: CASSQRGSQYF
DNA: TGTGCCAGTAGTCAAAGGGGATCCCAGTACTTC

V: TRBV5-1
size: -
J: TRBJ2-2
D: -
CDR3: CASSLGGLNTGELFF
DNA: TGCGCCAGCAGCTTGGGTGGACTAAACACCGGGGAGCTGTTTTTT

V: TRBV27
size: -
J: TRBJ1-1
D: -
CDR3: CASNLLRDGTEAFF
DNA: TGTGCCAGCAATTTACTCCGGGACGGCACTGAAGCTTTCTTT

V: TRBV2
size: -
J: TRBJ1-2
D: -
CDR3: CASHVRGWGYTF
DNA: TGTGCCAGCCACGTCAGGGGTTGGGGCTACACCTTC

V: TRBV19
size: -
J: TRBJ2-1
D: TRBD2
CDR3: CASSIASGTGPGIF
DNA: TGTGCCAGTAGTATAGCTAGCGGGACGGGTCCCGGGATCTTC

V: TRBV9
size: -
J: TRBJ2-1
D: -
CDR3: CASSVVGDHNEQFF
DNA: TGTGCCAGCAGCGTAGTGGGAGACCACAATGAGCAGTTCTTC

V: TRBV5-4
size: -
J: TRBJ2-3
D: TRBD2
CDR3: CASSMTSRTDTQYF
DNA: TGTGCCAGCAGCATGACTAGCCGAACAGATACGCAGTATTTT

V: TRBV5-1
size: -
J: TRBJ2-7
D: TRBD1
CDR3: CASSLDRGRSEQYF
DNA: TGCGCCAGCAGCTTAGACAGGGGGCGAAGCGAGCAGTACTTC

V: TRBV10-1
size: -
J: TRBJ1-4
D: -
CDR3: CATSEATNEKLFF
DNA: TGCGCCACTTCAGAGGCAACTAATGAAAAACTGTTTTTT

V: TRBV27
size: -
J: TRBJ2-1
D: TRBD1
CDR3: CASSPDRELYNEQFF
DNA: TGTGCCAGCAGTCCCGACAGGGAACTCTACAATGAGCAGTTCTTC